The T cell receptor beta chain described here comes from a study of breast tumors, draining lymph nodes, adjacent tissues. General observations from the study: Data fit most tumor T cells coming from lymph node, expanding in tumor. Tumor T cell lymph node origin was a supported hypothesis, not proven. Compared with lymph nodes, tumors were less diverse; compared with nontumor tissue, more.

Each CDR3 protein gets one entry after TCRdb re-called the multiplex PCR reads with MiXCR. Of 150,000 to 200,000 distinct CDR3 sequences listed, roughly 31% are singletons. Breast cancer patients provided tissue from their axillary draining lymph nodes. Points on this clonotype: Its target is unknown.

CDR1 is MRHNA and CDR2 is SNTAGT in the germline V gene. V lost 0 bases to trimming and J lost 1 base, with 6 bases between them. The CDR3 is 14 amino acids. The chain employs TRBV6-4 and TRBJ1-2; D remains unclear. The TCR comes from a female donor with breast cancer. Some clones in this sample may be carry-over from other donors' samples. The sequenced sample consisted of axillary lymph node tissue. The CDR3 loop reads CASSDSGINYGYTF. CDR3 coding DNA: TGTGCCAGCAGTGACTCGGGAATTAACTATGGCTACACCTTC.